The 2 T cell receptor beta chains listed next were all sequenced from one sample in a study of blood T cell repertoires in COVID-19. Here immunoSEQ multiplex PCR was the method, and the copy in TCRdb shows in-frame clones only, minus some. Here the sample spans some 350,000 clones, 80% to 90% being singletons. Sequenced material: peripheral blood. The receptors were sampled from a man aged 25 to 40 with active or convalescent COVID-19.

The V gene is TRBV29-1, the J gene TRBJ1-2, with unresolved D. The germline V and J ends were trimmed by 0 bases and 4 bases, with 6 bases remaining between them. In germline, CDR1 is SQVTM, CDR2 ANQGSEA. The CDR3 contains 12 residues. The CDR3 is CSVEDLPYGYTF. CDR3 in DNA: TGCAGCGTTGAAGATCTTCCCTATGGCTACACCTTC.

Note on this clone: In the same sample, other DNA sequences code for this CDR3. The CDR3 protein is CSVDRGQETQYF. CDR3 sequence (DNA): TGCAGCGTTGACAGGGGACAAGAGACCCAGTACTTC. The genes are TRBV29-1 and TRBJ2-5, with a weak D call TRBD1 (6 bases). Trimming cost V 3 bases and J 2 bases, with 7 bases left between them. Germline V gene lookup returns CDR1 SQVTM and CDR2 ANQGSEA. The CDR3 totals 12 residues.